This T cell receptor beta chain was captured in a study of blood T cell repertoires in COVID-19 (dated by TCRdb to the early 2020s). Regarding the complete study: Samples covering the acute and convalescent phases of COVID-19 were provided by collaborators in the United States, Italy and Spain. Nearly every sample came with metadata listing a de-identified subject ID, COVID-19 status, age in years and sex. A freely available public database, intended as a resource for researchers studying the immune response to SARS-CoV-2, is where the repertoires were released. Where available, HLA class I and class II types were obtained from metadata supplied by the sample provider rather than from assay-based typing. The material from the prospective study consisted of cDNA or gDNA derived from T cells, B-cell-depleted T cells, or PBMCs. The samples were drawn from the first 160 participants of the ongoing ImmuneRACE study and from about 1,200 subjects provided by 6 global collaborators. Deeply sampled blood TCRbeta repertoires from subjects exposed to, actively infected with, or recovered from COVID-19 were included in the dataset.

TCRbeta CDR3 regions were amplified from genomic DNA by means of the immunoSEQ Assay, a bias-controlled multiplex PCR. The original pipeline was this. The number of nucleated cells in each sample was estimated by amplification of reference gene primers within the assay. To quantify the absolute abundance of each unique TCRbeta CDR3 rearrangement, sequence reads were collapsed and filtered. For each sample, productive Simpson clonality was calculated by taking the square root of Simpson's diversity index across productive rearrangements. TCRdb obtained this table from immuneACCESS and retained in-frame rearrangements with V and J assigned. These tables miss some clones; where compared with another copy, unresolved V genes account for less than half of the shortfall, and the remainder is unexplained. That table is the source of V, J and clone size, and D and trimming were worked out from the DNA. Recorded for this sample are a few hundred thousand clones; about 87% of them occurred a single time. 10% of the sample lies in the top ten.

Overall results and qualifications from the work: The amount of clinical and demographic metadata varied by source and participant and was provided uncurated.

Regarding this clone: This receptor's antigen is unknown. Qualities for individual bases were not recorded, and no much larger clone is one base off.

Participants in the prospective study were enrolled through a virtual design, were aged about 18 to 89 years, and lived in 20 to 30 United States geographic areas. In the prospective study, cohorts were assigned on the basis of participant-reported clinical history obtained from a screening survey and a study questionnaire. In the prospective study, whole blood, serum and a nasopharyngeal or oropharyngeal swab were collected from each participant by mobile phlebotomists. Participants in the prospective study had the option to provide additional blood draws and questionnaires over a roughly 2-month period. Prospective study blood samples were shipped either frozen or at room temperature before DNA extraction. This TCR came from a man aged 18 to 30 with acute COVID-19. Sequencing was carried out using PBMCs or T cells enriched from blood (not recorded which).

Here is the DNA: TGTGCCAGCAGCCAAGATGGGGTAGCGGGGCCCACAGATACGCAGTATTTT. Its protein product is CASSQDGVAGPTDTQYF. The rearrangement joined TRBV4-2 to TRBJ2-3, and 8 bases in between align with TRBD2. The CDR3 has 17 amino acids, counting the end cysteine and phenylalanine. Only the CDR3 DNA is retained, 51 bases long and in frame from the first base. After removal of 0 bases from V and 2 bases from J, the junction retains 7 bases not matched to a gene. The germline V gene yields LGHNA for CDR1 and YNFKEQ for CDR2.